This TCR beta chain was sequenced during a study of blood T cell repertoires in COVID-19. V was shortened by 3 bases and J by 2 bases, with 12 bases between the two germline ends. The CDR3 extends over 14 amino acids. Germline V gene lookup returns CDR1 SGDLS and CDR2 YYNGEE. This clone was counted once. Here immunoSEQ multiplex PCR was the method, and the copy in TCRdb shows in-frame clones only, minus some. The profile shows over 250,000 clones, 65% to 90% of them singletons. The rearrangement joins TRBV9 to TRBJ2-7; D gene uncertain. The sample was peripheral blood. The receptor comes from a man aged 45-60 years with active or convalescent COVID-19. CDR3 DNA sequence: TGTGCCAGCAGCGCAGGCATTTCACCCTACGAGCAGTACTTC. Translating gives CASSAGISPYEQYF.